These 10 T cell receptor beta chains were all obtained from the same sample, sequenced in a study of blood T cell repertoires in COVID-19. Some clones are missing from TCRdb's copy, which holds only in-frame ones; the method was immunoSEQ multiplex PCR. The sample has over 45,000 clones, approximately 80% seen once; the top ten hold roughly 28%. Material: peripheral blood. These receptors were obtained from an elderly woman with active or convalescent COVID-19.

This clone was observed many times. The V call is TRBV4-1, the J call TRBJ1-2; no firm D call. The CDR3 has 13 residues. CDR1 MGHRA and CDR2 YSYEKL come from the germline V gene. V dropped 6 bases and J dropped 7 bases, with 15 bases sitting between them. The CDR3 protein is CASRASGMGGYTF. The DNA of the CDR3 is TGCGCCAGCAGGGCGTCGGGGATGGGTGGCTACACCTTC.

CDR3 region: CASSLQGSHEKLFF. The CDR3 nucleotides are TGTGCCAGCTCACTCCAGGGGAGTCATGAAAAACTGTTTTTT. The chain employs TRBV18 and TRBJ1-4; TRBD1 is a possible D gene (6 bases). CDR1 is KGHSH, CDR2 LQKENI, per germline. V shed 4 bases and J shed 6 bases, with 12 bases lying between them. This CDR3 contains 14 residues.

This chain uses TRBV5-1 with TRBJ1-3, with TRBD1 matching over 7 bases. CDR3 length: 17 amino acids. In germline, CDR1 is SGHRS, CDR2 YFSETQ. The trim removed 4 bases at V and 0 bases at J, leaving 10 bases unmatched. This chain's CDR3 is CASSPSPDRFSGNTIYF. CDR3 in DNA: TGCGCCAGCAGCCCTTCGCCGGACAGGTTCTCTGGAAACACCATATATTTT.

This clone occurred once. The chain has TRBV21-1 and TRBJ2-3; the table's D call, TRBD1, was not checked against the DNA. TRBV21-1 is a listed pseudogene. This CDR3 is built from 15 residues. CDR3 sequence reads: CASSKGADNTDTQYF. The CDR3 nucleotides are TGTGCCAGCAGCAAAGGGGCCGACAACACAGATACGCAGTATTTT.

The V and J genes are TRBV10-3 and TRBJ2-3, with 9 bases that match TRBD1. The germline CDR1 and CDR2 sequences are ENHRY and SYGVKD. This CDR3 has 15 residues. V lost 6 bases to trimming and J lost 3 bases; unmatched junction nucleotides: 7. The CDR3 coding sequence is TGTGCCATCAGCCCTCCGGGACAGGGAACAGATACGCAGTATTTT. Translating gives CAISPPGQGTDTQYF.

CDR3 region: CASNRHLTDYEQYF. For the CDR3, the DNA is TGTGCCAGCAACAGACATCTCACGGACTACGAGCAGTACTTC. V and J are TRBV9 and TRBJ2-7, with no clear D. The germline V gene encodes CDR1 SGDLS and CDR2 YYNGEE. Between the trimmed V and J ends, which lost 6 bases and 3 bases, there was a span of 16 bases. The CDR3 loop spans 14 amino acids. Drawing the rest from reference TRBV9 and TRBJ2-7, the complete variable domain is DSGVTQTPKHLITATGQRVTLRCSPRSGDLSVYWYQQSLDQGLQFLIQYYNGEERAKGNILERFSAQQFPDLHSELNLSSLELGDSALYFCASNRHLTDYEQYFGPGTRLTVT.

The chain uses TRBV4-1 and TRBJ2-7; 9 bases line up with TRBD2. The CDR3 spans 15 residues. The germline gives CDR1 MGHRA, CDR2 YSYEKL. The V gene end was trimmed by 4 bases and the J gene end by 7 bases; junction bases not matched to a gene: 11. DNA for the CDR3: TGCGCCAGCAGCCCCTCAGCGGGGGGCCAGGAAGAGCAGTACTTC. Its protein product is CASSPSAGGQEEQYF.

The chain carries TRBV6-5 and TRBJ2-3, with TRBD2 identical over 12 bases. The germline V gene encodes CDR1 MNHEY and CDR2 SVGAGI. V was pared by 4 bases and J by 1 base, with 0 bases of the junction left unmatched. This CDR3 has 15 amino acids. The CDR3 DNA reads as TGTGCCAGCAGTTGGACTAGCGGGGGCACAGATACGCAGTATTTT. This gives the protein CASSWTSGGTDTQYF.

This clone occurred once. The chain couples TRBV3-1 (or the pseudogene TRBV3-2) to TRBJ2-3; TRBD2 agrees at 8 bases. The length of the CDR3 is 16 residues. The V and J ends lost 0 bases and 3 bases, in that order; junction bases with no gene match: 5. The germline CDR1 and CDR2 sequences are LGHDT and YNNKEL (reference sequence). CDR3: CASSQDSGGKTDTQYF. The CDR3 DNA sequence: TGTGCCAGCAGCCAAGATTCGGGGGGGAAGACAGATACGCAGTATTTT.

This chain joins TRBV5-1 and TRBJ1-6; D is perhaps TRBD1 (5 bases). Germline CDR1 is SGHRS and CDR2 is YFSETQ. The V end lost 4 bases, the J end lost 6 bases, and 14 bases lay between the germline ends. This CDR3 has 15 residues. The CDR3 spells CASSRDGLGNSPLHF. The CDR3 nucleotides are TGCGCCAGCAGCCGGGACGGACTAGGTAATTCACCCCTCCACTTT.